These T cell receptor beta chains were read from a single sample in a study of cytomegalovirus exposure and HLA in healthy donors. Clones were read by immunoSEQ multiplex PCR, and TCRdb kept only the in-frame ones, dropping some. This table holds some 110,000 clones, roughly 66% found once. The sequenced material came from PBMCs. Receptors were obtained from a man younger than 35 in good health and CMV-seronegative. Each CDR3 is given with its conserved first and last residue. Each record gives: V gene, J gene, CDR3 length, D gene, clone size, CDR3 DNA, CDR3 protein. The D gene is left open where the match is weak. Where a row states a size, it is once, few, many or the class of an expanded clone; other rows omit it.

TRBV30	TRBJ2-2	13	TRBD1	.	TGTGCCTGGAATCGACAGGGGTTCGGGGAGCTGTTTTTT	CAWNRQGFGELFF
TRBV5-1	TRBJ1-1	13	.	.	TGCGCCAGCAGCCCTCACACGGGCACTGAAGCTTTCTTT	CASSPHTGTEAFF
TRBV7-2	TRBJ1-5	15	TRBD1	.	TGTGCCAGCAGCCAGGGGGCGGGGGGCAATCAGCCCCAGCATTTT	CASSQGAGGNQPQHF
TRBV19	TRBJ1-1	17	TRBD1	.	TGTGCCAGCTCTAGGGCCGGAGGGGGCCCAATGAACACTGAAGCTTTCTTT	CASSRAGGGPMNTEAFF
TRBV28	TRBJ1-5	13	.	once	TGTGCCATACGCGGGGGTTTTGGTCAGCCCCAGCATTTT	CAIRGGFGQPQHF
TRBV5-4	TRBJ2-7	16	TRBD1	.	TGTGCCAGCATGCCGGGACAGGGTTCTACCTCCTACGAGCAGTACTTC	CASMPGQGSTSYEQYF
TRBV6-4	TRBJ2-3	16	TRBD2	few	TGTGCCAGCAGTGAGACTAGCGGGATTAGCACAGATACGCAGTATTTT	CASSETSGISTDTQYF
TRBV30	TRBJ1-3	11	.	.	TGTGCCTCACCCGGGGGTCACACCATATATTTT	CASPGGHTIYF
TRBV7-2	TRBJ2-5	16	TRBD2	.	TGTGCCAGCAGCAAAATAAGGAGCGGGATTCAAGAGACCCAGTACTTC	CASSKIRSGIQETQYF
TRBV28	TRBJ1-2	16	TRBD1	few	TGTGCCAGCAGTACATACCCGGGACAGGGGGCGGAGGGCTACCCCTTC	CASSTYPGQGAEGYPF
TRBV6-5	TRBJ2-7	13	.	.	TGTGCCAGCAGAAAACTCGACAGGCACGAGCAGTACTTC	CASRKLDRHEQYF
TRBV5-6	TRBJ2-2	15	TRBD1	few	TGTGCCAGCAGCCAGACAGGGACGAACACCGGGGAGCTGTTTTTT	CASSQTGTNTGELFF
TRBV9	TRBJ2-5	15	TRBD2	.	TGTGCCAGCAGCGTAGGCGGCGGGAGTGGAGAGACCCAGTACTTC	CASSVGGGSGETQYF
TRBV19	TRBJ1-5	14	TRBD1	.	TGTGCCAGTAGTATGGAGGGGGCTTTCCAGCCCCAGCATTTT	CASSMEGAFQPQHF
TRBV18	TRBJ1-5	15	TRBD1	few	TGTGCCAGCTCAAAAGGGACAGGGATCGGTCAGCCCCAGCATTTT	CASSKGTGIGQPQHF
TRBV9	TRBJ2-2	17	.	.	TGTGCCAGCAGCGAGCCCGGGGGACTCGACATCACCGGGGAGCTGTTTTTT	CASSEPGGLDITGELFF
TRBV6-6	TRBJ1-5	14	.	few	TGTGCCAGCAGTTACGAGGGTGGCAATCAGCCCCAGCATTTT	CASSYEGGNQPQHF
TRBV27	TRBJ2-1	15	.	few	TGTGCCAGCAGGACCGGGGGGCCTCCCTACAATGAGCAGTTCTTC	CASRTGGPPYNEQFF
TRBV19	TRBJ2-5	17	TRBD2	few	TGTGCCAGTAGTACCCCCCAATTTGCGGGGGTCCAAGAGACCCAGTACTTC	CASSTPQFAGVQETQYF
TRBV27	TRBJ1-1	16	.	few	TGTGCCAGCAGTTTTGGACAGTTTAATCCGAACACTGAAGCTTTCTTT	CASSFGQFNPNTEAFF
TRBV2	TRBJ2-2	16	TRBD1	.	TGTGCCAGCAGTGACTTCGGGACAGGGGGTTCCGGGGAGCTGTTTTTT	CASSDFGTGGSGELFF
TRBV9	TRBJ2-2	14	TRBD2	.	TGTGCCAGCAGCGGACTAGCGGGGTCCGGGGAGCTGTTTTTT	CASSGLAGSGELFF
TRBV30	TRBJ2-7	12	TRBD1	.	TGTGCCTGGAGTAGGACAGGGAACGAGCAGTACTTC	CAWSRTGNEQYF
TRBV5-6	TRBJ2-3	14	TRBD2	.	TGTGCCAGCAGCTTCAGCGGGGACCCAGATACGCAGTATTTT	CASSFSGDPDTQYF
TRBV6-6	TRBJ1-2	12	.	.	TGTGCCAGCAGTTACCGTCTCCGTGGCTACACCTTC	CASSYRLRGYTF
TRBV9	TRBJ2-7	15	TRBD2	.	TGTGCCAGCAGCGTAGCTCCACTAGCGATCAACGAGCAGTACTTC	CASSVAPLAINEQYF
TRBV19	TRBJ1-1	15	TRBD1	.	TGTGCCAGTAGGACCTCCCGGACAGGGCCCTCTGAAGCTTTCTTT	CASRTSRTGPSEAFF
TRBV19	TRBJ1-4	13	TRBD1	.	TGTGCCAGTAATTACAGGGGGCGTGAAAAACTGTTTTTT	CASNYRGREKLFF
TRBV9	TRBJ2-3	15	TRBD1	few	TGTGCCAGCAGCGTTTGGGACAGCCACACAGATACGCAGTATTTT	CASSVWDSHTDTQYF
TRBV6-1	TRBJ1-1	10	.	once	TGTGTATCACGGGAGACTGAAGCTTTCTTT	CVSRETEAFF
TRBV5-1	TRBJ2-2	16	TRBD1	.	TGCGCCAGCAGCTTGTCCGGGACAGCAAACACCGGGGAGCTGTTTTTT	CASSLSGTANTGELFF
TRBV5-6	TRBJ2-5	14	TRBD2	few	TGTGCCAGCAGCCGGACTAGCGGGCAAGAGACCCAGTACTTC	CASSRTSGQETQYF
TRBV6-1	TRBJ1-4	15	.	.	TGTGCCAGCAGTGAAAATGACAGCCAAAATGAAAAACTGTTTTTT	CASSENDSQNEKLFF
TRBV30	TRBJ2-3	15	TRBD2	.	TGTGCCTGGCTCCGACTAGCCCGTAGCACAGATACGCAGTATTTT	CAWLRLARSTDTQYF
TRBV5-1	TRBJ2-3	15	TRBD2	.	TGCGCCAGCAGCTCGGGACCAGCGGGGACGGATACGCAGTATTTT	CASSSGPAGTDTQYF